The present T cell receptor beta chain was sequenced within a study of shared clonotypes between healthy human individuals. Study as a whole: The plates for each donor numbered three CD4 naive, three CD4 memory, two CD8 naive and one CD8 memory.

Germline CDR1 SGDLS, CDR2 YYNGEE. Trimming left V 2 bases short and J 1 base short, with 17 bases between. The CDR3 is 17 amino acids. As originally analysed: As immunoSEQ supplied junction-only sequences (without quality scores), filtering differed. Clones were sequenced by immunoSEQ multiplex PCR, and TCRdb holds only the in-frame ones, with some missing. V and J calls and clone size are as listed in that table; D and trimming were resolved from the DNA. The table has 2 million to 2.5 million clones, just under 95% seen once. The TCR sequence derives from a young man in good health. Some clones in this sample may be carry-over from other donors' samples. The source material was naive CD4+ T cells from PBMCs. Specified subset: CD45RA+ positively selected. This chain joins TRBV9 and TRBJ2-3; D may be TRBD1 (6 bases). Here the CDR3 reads CASSVDRSPGGTDTQYF. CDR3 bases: TGTGCCAGCAGCGTTGACAGGTCTCCTGGGGGCACAGATACGCAGTATTTT.